This T cell receptor beta chain was observed in a study of CD8 T cells in ankylosing spondylitis. Notes on the study in general: It appeared that ankylosing spondylitis blood was characterized by a TCR beta motif of seven or eight highly homologous variants. Reactive arthritis synovial fluid and blood were previously reported to contain some motif variants. Reported data indicate significant enrichment of disease-linked clones within matched ankylosing spondylitis synovial fluid.

Germline loops: CDR1 WSHSY, CDR2 SAAADI. This CDR3 spans 15 amino acids. Using quantitative 5'-RACE with molecular barcodes, the authors made TCR beta libraries. TCRdb used MiXCR to reprocess the 5' RACE reads, holding one entry per CDR3 protein. The table shows more than 250,000 distinct CDR3 sequences, with 11% occurring only once. Note on this clonotype: Its antigen is unidentified. The junction shows a germline mismatch at one end, possibly a read error.

This receptor was taken from a female donor with ankylosing spondylitis or in good health (not recorded which). The rearrangement links TRBV10-2 to TRBJ1-5, with 7 bases identical to TRBD1. Sequenced material: blood, either unsorted or a sorted T cell fraction (not recorded which). This chain's CDR3 is CASRDRTGGNQPQHF. The CDR3 bases are TGCGCCAGCCGTGACCGAACAGGGGGCAATCAGCCCCAGCATTTT.